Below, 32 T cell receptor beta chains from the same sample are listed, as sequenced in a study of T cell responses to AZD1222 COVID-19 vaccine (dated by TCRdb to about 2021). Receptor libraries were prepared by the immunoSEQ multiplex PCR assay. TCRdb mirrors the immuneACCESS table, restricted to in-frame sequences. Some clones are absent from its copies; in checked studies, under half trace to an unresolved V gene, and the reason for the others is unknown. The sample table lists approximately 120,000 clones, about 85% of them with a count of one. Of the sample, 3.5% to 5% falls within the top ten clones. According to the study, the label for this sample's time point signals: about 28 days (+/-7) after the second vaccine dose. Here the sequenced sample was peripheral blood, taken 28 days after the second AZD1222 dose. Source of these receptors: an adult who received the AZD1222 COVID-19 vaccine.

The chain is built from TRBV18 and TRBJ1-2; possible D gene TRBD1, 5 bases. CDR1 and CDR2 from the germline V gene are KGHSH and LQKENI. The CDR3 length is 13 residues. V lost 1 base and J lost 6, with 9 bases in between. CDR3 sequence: CASSPRGRDGYTF. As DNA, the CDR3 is TGTGCCAGCTCACCACGGGGACGTGATGGCTACACCTTC.

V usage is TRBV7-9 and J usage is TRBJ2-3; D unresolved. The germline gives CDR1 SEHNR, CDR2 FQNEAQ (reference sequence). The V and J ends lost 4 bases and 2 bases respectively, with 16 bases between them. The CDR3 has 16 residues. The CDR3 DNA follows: TGTGCCAGCAGCTCCCCGGCTTTCTCGATCACAGATACGCAGTATTTT. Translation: CASSSPAFSITDTQYF.

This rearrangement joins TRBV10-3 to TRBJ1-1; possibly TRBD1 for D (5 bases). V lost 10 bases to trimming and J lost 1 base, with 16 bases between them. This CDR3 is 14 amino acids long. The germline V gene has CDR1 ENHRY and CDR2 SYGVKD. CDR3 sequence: CATTSQGKNTEAFF. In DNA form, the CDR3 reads TGTGCCACCACCTCGCAGGGCAAGAACACTGAAGCTTTCTTT.

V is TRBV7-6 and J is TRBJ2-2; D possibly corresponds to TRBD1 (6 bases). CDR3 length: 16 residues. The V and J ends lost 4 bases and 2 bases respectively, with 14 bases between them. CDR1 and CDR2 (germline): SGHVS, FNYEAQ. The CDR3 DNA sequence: TGTGCCAGCAGCTCAAAAAGGGGGATTAACACCGGGGAGCTGTTTTTT. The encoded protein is CASSSKRGINTGELFF.

The DNA of the CDR3 is TGTGCCAGCAGTTTCTTGGTGGGGGACGAGCAGTACTTC. It is translated as CASSFLVGDEQYF. The chain couples TRBV12-3 or TRBV12-4 to TRBJ2-7; D is perhaps TRBD1 or TRBD2 (5 bases each). CDR3 size: 13 residues. V lost 3 bases, J lost 5 bases, and 11 bases lay in between.

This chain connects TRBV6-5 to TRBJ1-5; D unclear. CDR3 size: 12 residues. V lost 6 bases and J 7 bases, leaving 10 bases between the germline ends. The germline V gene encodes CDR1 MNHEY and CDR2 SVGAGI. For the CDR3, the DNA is TGTGCCAGCAGCAAACACGGGCAGCCCCAGCATTTT. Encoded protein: CASSKHGQPQHF.

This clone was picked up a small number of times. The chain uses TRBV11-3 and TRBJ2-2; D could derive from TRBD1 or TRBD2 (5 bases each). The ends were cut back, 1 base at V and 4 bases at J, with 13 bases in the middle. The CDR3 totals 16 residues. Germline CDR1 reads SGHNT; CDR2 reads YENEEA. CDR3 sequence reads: CASSLGRDGSTGELFF. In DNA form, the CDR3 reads TGTGCCAGCAGCTTAGGCCGGGACGGATCCACCGGGGAGCTGTTTTTT.

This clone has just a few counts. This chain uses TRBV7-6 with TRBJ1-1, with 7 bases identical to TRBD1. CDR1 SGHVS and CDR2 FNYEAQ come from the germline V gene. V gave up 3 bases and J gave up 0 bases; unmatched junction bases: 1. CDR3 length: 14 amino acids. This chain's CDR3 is CASSLTGMNTEAFF. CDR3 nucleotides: TGTGCCAGCAGCTTGACAGGGATGAACACTGAAGCTTTCTTT.

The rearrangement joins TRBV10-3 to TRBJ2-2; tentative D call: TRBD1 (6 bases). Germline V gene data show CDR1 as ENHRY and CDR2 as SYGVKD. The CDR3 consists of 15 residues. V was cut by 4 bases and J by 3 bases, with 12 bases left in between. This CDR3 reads CAISGTGLHTGELFF. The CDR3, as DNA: TGTGCCATCAGTGGCACAGGGCTTCACACCGGGGAGCTGTTTTTT.

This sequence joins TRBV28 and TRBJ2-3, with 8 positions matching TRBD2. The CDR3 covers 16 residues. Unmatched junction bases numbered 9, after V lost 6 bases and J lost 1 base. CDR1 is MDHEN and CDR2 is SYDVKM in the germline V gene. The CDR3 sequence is CASSPPGGAGTDTQYF. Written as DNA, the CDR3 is TGTGCCAGCAGCCCCCCCGGGGGGGCGGGCACAGATACGCAGTATTTT.

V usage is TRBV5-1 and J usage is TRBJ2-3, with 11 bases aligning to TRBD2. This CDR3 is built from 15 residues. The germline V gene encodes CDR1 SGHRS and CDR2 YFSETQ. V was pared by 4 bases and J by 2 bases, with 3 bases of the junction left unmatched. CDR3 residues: CASSVAGGHTDTQYF. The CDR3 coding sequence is TGCGCCAGCAGCGTAGCGGGGGGGCACACAGATACGCAGTATTTT.

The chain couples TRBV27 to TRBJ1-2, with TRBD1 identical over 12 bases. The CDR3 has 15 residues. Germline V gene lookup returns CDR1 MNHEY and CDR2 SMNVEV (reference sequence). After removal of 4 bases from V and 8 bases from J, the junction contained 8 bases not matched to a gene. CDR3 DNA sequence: TGTGCCAGCAGTTCACACCGGGACAGGGGGCAAGGCTACACCTTC. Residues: CASSSHRDRGQGYTF.

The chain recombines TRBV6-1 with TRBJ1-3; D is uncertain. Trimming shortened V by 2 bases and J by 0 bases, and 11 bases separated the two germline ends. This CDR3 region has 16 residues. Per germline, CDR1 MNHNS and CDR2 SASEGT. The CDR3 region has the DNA TGTGCCAGCAGTGAATTGATTACGGGCTCTGGAAACACCATATATTTT. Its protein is CASSELITGSGNTIYF.

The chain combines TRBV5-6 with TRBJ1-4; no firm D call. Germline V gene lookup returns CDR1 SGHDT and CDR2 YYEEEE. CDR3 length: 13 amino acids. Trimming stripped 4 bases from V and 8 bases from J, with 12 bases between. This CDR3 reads CASSQTGSEKLFF. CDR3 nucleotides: TGTGCCAGCAGCCAAACGGGTAGCGAAAAACTGTTTTTT.

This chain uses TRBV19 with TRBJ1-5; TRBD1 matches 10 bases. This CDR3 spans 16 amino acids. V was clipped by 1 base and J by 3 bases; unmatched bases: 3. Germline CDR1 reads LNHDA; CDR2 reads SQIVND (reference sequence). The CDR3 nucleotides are TGTGCCAGTAGTATAGTGGGGACAGGGGCCAATCAGCCCCAGCATTTT. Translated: CASSIVGTGANQPQHF. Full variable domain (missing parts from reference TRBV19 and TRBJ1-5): DGGITQSPKYLFRKEGQNVTLSCEQNLNHDAMYWYRQDPGQGLRLIYYSQIVNDFQKGDIAEGYSVSREKKESFPLTVTSAQKNPTAFYLCASSIVGTGANQPQHFGDGTRLSIL.

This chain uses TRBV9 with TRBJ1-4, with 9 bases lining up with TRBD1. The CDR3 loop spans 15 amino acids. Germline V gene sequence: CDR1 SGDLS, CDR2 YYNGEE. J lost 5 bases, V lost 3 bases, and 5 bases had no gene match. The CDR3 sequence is CASSGAGTGNEKLFF. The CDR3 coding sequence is TGTGCCAGCAGCGGGGCCGGGACAGGGAATGAAAAACTGTTTTTT.

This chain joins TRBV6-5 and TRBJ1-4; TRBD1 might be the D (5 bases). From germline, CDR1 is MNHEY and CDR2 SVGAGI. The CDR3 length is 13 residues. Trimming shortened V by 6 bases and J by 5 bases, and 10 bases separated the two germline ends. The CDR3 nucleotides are TGTGCCAGCAGCTCAGGGTGGAATGAAAAACTGTTTTTT. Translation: CASSSGWNEKLFF.

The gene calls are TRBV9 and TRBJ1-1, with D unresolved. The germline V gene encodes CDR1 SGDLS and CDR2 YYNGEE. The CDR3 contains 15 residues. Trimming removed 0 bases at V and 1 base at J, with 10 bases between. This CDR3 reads CASSVDDPRNTEAFF. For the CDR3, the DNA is TGTGCCAGCAGCGTAGATGACCCCCGGAACACTGAAGCTTTCTTT. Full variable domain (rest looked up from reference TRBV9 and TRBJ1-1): DSGVTQTPKHLITATGQRVTLRCSPRSGDLSVYWYQQSLDQGLQFLIQYYNGEERAKGNILERFSAQQFPDLHSELNLSSLELGDSALYFCASSVDDPRNTEAFFGQGTRLTVV.

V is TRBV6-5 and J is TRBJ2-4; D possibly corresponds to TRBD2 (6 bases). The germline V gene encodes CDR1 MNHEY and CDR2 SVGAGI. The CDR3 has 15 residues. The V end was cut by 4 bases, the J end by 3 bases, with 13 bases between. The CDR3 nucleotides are TGTGCCAGCAGTTCCGTCGAGGGAGGCAAAAACATTCAGTACTTC. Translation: CASSSVEGGKNIQYF.

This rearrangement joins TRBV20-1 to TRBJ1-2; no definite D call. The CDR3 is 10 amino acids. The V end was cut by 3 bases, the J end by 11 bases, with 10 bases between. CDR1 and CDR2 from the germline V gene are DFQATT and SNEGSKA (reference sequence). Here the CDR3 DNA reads TGCAGTGCTAGGGGGTGGGAATACACCTTC. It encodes CSARGWEYTF.

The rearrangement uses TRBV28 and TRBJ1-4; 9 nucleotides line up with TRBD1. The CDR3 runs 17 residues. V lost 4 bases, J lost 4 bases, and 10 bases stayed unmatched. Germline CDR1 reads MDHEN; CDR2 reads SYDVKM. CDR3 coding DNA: TGTGCCAGCAGTTCGCCCTGGGACAGGGAAAATAATGAAAAACTGTTTTTT. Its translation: CASSSPWDRENNEKLFF.

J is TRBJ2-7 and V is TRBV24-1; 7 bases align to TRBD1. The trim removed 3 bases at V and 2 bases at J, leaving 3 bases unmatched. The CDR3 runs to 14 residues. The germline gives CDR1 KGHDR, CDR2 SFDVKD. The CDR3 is CATSDATGTYEQYF. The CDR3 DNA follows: TGTGCCACCAGTGATGCGACAGGGACCTACGAGCAGTACTTC.

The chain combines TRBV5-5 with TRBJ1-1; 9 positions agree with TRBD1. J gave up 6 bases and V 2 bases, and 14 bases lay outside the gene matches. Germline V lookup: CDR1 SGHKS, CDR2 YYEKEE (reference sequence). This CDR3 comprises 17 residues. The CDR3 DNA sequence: TGTGCCAGCAGCTTTGTTGGGACAGGGTTTATTGGTGCTGAAGCTTTCTTT. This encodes CASSFVGTGFIGAEAFF.

Here the CDR3 reads CASSFRGTDSYNSPLHF. The DNA for the CDR3 is TGTGCCAGCAGCTTCAGAGGTACGGACTCCTATAATTCACCCCTCCACTTT. The chain joins TRBV11-2 to TRBJ1-6; D not certain. Trimming took 3 bases from V and 0 from J, leaving 12 bases between them. The CDR3 length is 17 residues. Germline V gene data show CDR1 as SGHAT and CDR2 as FQNNGV.

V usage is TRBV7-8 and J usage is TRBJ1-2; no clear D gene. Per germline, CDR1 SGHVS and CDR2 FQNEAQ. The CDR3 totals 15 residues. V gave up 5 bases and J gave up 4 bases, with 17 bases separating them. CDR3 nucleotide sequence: TGTGCCAGCAGCCCAGCACCCCTGCACGGCTATGGCTACACCTTC. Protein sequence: CASSPAPLHGYGYTF. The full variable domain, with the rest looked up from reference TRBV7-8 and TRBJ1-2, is GAGVSQSPRYKVAKRGQDVALRCDPISGHVSLFWYQQALGQGPEFLTYFQNEAQLDKSGLPSDRFFAERPEGSVSTLKIQRTQQEDSAVYLCASSPAPLHGYGYTFGSGTRLTVV.

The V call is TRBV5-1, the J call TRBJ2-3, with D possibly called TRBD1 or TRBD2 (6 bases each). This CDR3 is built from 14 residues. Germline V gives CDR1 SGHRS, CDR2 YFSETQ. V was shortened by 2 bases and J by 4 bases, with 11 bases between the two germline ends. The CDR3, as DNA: TGCGCCAGCAGCTTCCCGGGGGCCCCAGATACGCAGTATTTT. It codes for CASSFPGAPDTQYF. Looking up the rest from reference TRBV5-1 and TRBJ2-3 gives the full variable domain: KAGVTQTPRYLIKTRGQQVTLSCSPISGHRSVSWYQQTPGQGLQFLFEYFSETQRNKGNFPGRFSGRQFSNSRSEMNVSTLELGDSALYLCASSFPGAPDTQYFGPGTRLTVL.

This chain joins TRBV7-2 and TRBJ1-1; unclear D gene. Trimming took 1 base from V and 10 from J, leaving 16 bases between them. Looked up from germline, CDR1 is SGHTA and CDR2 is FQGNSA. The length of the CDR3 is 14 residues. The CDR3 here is CASSLGFSRALAFF. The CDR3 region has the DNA TGTGCCAGCAGCTTAGGTTTTTCACGGGCCTTAGCTTTCTTT.

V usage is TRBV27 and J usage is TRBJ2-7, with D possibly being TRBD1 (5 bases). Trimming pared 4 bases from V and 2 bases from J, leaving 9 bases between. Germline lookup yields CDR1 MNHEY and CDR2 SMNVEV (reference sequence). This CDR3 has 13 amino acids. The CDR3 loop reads CASSWQGPYEQYF. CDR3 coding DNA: TGTGCCAGCAGTTGGCAGGGTCCCTACGAGCAGTACTTC.

CDR3 coding DNA: TGTGCCAGCAGTTTCAGCGGTTCCTACGAGCAGTACTTC. This sequence encodes CASSFSGSYEQYF. The V gene is TRBV28, the J gene TRBJ2-7, with D perhaps TRBD2 (5 bases). Germline V gene sequence: CDR1 MDHEN, CDR2 SYDVKM. Trimming cost V 3 bases and J 1 base, with 7 bases left between them. This CDR3 is 13 amino acids long.

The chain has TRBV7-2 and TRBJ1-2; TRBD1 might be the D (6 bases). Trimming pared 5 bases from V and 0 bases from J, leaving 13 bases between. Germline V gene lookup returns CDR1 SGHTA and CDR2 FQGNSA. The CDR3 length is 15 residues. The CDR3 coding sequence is TGTGCCAGCAGCCCCCTAGACAGGACTAACTATGGCTACACCTTC. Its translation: CASSPLDRTNYGYTF. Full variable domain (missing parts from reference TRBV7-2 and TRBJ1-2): GAGVSQSPSNKVTEKGKDVELRCDPISGHTALYWYRQSLGQGLEFLIYFQGNSAPDKSGLPSDRFSAERTGGSVSTLTIQRTQQEDSAVYLCASSPLDRTNYGYTFGSGTRLTVV.

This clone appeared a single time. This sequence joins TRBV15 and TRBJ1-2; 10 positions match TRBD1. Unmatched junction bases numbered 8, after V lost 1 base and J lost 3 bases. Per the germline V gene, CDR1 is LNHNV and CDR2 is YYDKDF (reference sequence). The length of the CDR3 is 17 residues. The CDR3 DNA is TGTGCCACCAGCAGAGGACAGGGGGCTCGGTTTGACTATGGCTACACCTTC. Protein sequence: CATSRGQGARFDYGYTF.

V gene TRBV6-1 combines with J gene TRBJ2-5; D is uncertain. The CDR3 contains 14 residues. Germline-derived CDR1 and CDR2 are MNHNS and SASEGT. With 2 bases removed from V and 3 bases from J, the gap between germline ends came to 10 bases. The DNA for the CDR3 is TGTGCCAGCAGTGAAATGAGACCCAAAGAGACCCAGTACTTC. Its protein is CASSEMRPKETQYF.